The following is a T cell receptor (beta chain) sequence with its context. Its cognate antigen is unknown. This record belongs to a study of STAT5B mutations in CD4+ large granular lymphocyte leukemia. The assay was run at survey level. Method: immunoSEQ multiplex PCR; TCRdb's copy keeps in-frame clones and lacks some. Seen here are more than 30,000 clones, 65% to 80% observed once, and the top ten hold under 2.5%. The germline CDR1 and CDR2 sequences are GTSNPN and SVGIG (reference sequence). The CDR3 is 13 amino acids. Trimming shortened V by 2 bases and J by 4 bases, and 8 bases separated the two germline ends. Study-level results: Compared with healthy controls (2/35), patient top clones favored TRBV06 (8/27). Patient CD4-sorted repertoires stayed more clonal than healthy ones after leukemic-clone removal. Approximately 25% of private leukemic clonotypes occurred rarely in other patients' non-leukemic repertoires.

The V call is TRBV30, the J call TRBJ1-4, with D hard to call. The receptor's source is a human donor in good health. The sequenced sample consisted of CD4+ T cells from blood buffy coats. CDR3 amino acids: CAWSKRLNEKLFF. CDR3 nucleotide sequence: TGTGCCTGGAGTAAGAGACTTAATGAAAAACTGTTTTTT.